This T cell receptor beta chain originates from a study of TIL therapy for anti-PD-1-resistant metastatic lung cancer. The overall study: Patients had a median age of almost 55 years (range roughly 35-80). Four tumors were EGFR-mutant and two were ALK-rearranged. Points from the study as a whole: The cohort had more treatment-naive, never-smoker and oncogene-addicted patients than typical.

Time point described: pre-treatment sample, taken before nivolumab and TIL therapy. This was the immunoSEQ v3 assay. Sequencing depth was around 2.2 million read pairs for survey level, about 5-6 million for deep. Produced via immunoSEQ multiplex PCR; TCRdb's table is partial and in-frame only. The sample yields tens of thousands of clones, approximately 86% seen once. On this clone: No antigen is known for it.

Losses at the gene ends were 0 bases for V and 4 bases for J; bases not matched to a gene: 2. Germline values: CDR1 LNHNV, CDR2 YYDKDF (reference sequence). The CDR3 runs 15 residues. The sample in question was blood, obtained at baseline. The chain recombines TRBV15 with TRBJ2-3; the match to TRBD2 covers 9 bases. This TCR derives from a person aged 25-85 years with non-small cell lung cancer. DNA of the CDR3: TGTGCCACCAGCAGAGATAGCGGGAGCCCAGATACGCAGTATTTT. Translated: CATSRDSGSPDTQYF.